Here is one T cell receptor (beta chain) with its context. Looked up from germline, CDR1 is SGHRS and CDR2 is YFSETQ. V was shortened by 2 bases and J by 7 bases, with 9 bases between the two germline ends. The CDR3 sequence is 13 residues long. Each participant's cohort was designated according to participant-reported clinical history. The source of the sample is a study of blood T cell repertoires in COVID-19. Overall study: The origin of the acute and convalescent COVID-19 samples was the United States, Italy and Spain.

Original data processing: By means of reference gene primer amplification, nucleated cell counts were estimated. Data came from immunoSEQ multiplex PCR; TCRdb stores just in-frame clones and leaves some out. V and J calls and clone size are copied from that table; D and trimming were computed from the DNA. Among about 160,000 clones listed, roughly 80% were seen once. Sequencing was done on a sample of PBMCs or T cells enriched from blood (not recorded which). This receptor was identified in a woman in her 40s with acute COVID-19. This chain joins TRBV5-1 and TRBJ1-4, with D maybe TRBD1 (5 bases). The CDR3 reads CASSFRGSEKLFF. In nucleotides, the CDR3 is TGCGCCAGCAGCTTTCGGGGGAGTGAAAAACTGTTTTTT.